The 5 T cell receptor beta chains given below trace back to one sample, sequenced in a study of T-cell reconstitution after alpha-beta-depleted transplantation in children. This sample's TCRbeta library carried unique molecular identifier barcodes. TCRdb analysed the PCR reads with MiXCR anew, one entry per CDR3 protein. The sample includes around 420,000 distinct CDR3 sequences, 15% to 20% of them seen just once. Specimen: PBMCs, mostly from graft donor cells, collected 360 days after TCRalphabeta/CD19-depleted stem cell transplant. These receptors came from a boy in the first two years of life who had a stem cell transplant for Wiskott-Aldrich syndrome, so the T cells may come from the graft donor.

The V gene is TRBV12-3 or TRBV12-4, the J gene TRBJ2-1, with D tentatively TRBD2 (6 bases). Deletions cut 5 bases from V and 8 bases from J, with 13 bases between. The length of the CDR3 is 13 residues. This CDR3 reads CASSLTRYDEQFF. The CDR3 coding sequence is TGTGCCAGCAGTCTGACTAGATACGATGAGCAGTTCTTC.

The V gene is TRBV7-9, the J gene TRBJ1-1; tentative D call: TRBD1 (5 bases). Germline-derived CDR1 and CDR2 are SEHNR and FQNEAQ (reference sequence). The V end was cut by 4 bases, the J end by 6 bases, with 9 bases between. CDR3 length: 12 residues. CDR3 amino acids: CASSWDFSEAFF. CDR3 sequence (DNA): TGTGCCAGCAGCTGGGACTTTTCTGAAGCTTTCTTT.

This clonotype was seen a handful of times. The CDR3 nucleotides read TGCGCCAGCAGCTTGGGTGCAGGGGCGAGGACCGGGGAGCTGTTTTTT. This sequence encodes CASSLGAGARTGELFF. V and J are TRBV5-1 and TRBJ2-2; D is perhaps TRBD1 (6 bases). The CDR3 covers 16 residues. Germline CDR1 SGHRS, CDR2 YFSETQ. V shed 0 bases and J shed 5 bases, with 14 bases lying between them.

This clonotype has more than one count but fewer than ten. The gene calls are TRBV6-2 or TRBV6-3 and TRBJ2-3; TRBD1 aligns across 7 bases. Per the germline V gene, CDR1 is MNHEY and CDR2 is SVGEGT. V lost 6 bases, J lost 4 bases, and 19 bases stayed unmatched. The CDR3 covers 18 residues. Written as DNA, the CDR3 is TGTGCCAGCAGAGGACCCAAAGGGGGCCGGGTATGGGCAGATACGCAGTATTTT. Amino acids: CASRGPKGGRVWADTQYF.

This clonotype was picked up many times. The rearrangement links TRBV7-8 to TRBJ2-7; TRBD2 aligns across 7 bases. The V segment lost 1 base and the J segment 7 bases; nucleotides outside the gene matches: 13. CDR1 and CDR2 (germline): SGHVS, FQNEAQ. This CDR3 is built from 16 residues. Written as DNA, the CDR3 is TGTGCCAGCAGCTTAGGAGTCGGCGGGAGTTGGGGAGAGCAGTACTTC. Protein product: CASSLGVGGSWGEQYF.